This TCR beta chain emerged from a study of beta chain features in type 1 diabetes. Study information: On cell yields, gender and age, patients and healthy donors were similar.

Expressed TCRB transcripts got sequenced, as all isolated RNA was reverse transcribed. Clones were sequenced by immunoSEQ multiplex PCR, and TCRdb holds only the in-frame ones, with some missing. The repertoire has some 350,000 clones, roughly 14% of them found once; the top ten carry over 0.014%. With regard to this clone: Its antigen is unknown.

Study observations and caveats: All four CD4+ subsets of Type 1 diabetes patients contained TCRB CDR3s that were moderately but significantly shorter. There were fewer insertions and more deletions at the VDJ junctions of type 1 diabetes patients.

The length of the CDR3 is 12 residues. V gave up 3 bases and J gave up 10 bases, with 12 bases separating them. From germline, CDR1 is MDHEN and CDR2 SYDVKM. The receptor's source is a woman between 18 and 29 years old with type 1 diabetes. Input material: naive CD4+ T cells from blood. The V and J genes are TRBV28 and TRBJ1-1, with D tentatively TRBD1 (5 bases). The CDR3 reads CASSFGGYGAFF. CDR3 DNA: TGTGCCAGCAGTTTCGGGGGGTACGGAGCTTTCTTT.